This entry describes one T cell receptor (beta chain). Its antigen is not identified. These data originate in a study of immune evolution from preneoplasia to lung adenocarcinoma. Using immunoSEQ multiplex PCR, the repertoire was profiled, and TCRdb retains in-frame clones only, with some absent. The table shows 20,000 to 30,000 clones, with around 74% occurring only once. Two lung cancer pathologists independently confirmed each histologic diagnosis. This CDR3 is 15 amino acids long. Germline V lookup: CDR1 SGHNT, CDR2 YYREEE (reference sequence). V was pared by 5 bases and J by 0 bases, with 7 bases of the junction left unmatched. The study's findings and limits: KRAS-mutant nodules had the highest T cell clonality. Later-stage lesions seemingly showed higher T cell density and diversity than normal lung. Normal lung had the highest top T cell clone frequencies.

The sequence was collected from a person aged 60 to 70 with invasive lung adenocarcinoma. Some clones in this sample may be carry-over from other donors' samples. The V call is TRBV5-4, the J call TRBJ2-5; 7 bases match TRBD1. The source material was FFPE invasive lung adenocarcinoma tissue. The DNA for the CDR3 is TGTGCCAGCAGTTACCGACAGGGAAACCAAGAGACCCAGTACTTC. It translates to CASSYRQGNQETQYF. Looking up the rest from reference TRBV5-4 and TRBJ2-5 gives the full variable domain: ETGVTQSPTHLIKTRGQQVTLRCSSQSGHNTVSWYQQALGQGPQFIFQYYREEENGRGNFPPRFSGLQFPNYSSELNVNALELDDSALYLCASSYRQGNQETQYFGPGTRLLVL.